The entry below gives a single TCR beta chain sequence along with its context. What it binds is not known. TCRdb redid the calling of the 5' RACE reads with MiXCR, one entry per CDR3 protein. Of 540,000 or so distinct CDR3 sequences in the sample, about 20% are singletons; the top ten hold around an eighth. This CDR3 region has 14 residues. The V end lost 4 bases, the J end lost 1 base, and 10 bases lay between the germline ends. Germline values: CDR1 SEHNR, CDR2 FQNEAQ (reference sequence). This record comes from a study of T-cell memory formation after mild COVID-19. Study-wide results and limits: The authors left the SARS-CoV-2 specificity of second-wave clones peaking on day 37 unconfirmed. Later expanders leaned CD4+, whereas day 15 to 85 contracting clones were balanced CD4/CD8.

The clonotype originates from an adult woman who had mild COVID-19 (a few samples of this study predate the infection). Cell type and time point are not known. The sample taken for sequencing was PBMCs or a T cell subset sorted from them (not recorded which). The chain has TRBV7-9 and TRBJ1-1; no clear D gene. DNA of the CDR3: TGTGCCAGCAGCTCAGGACGGGCGAACACTGAAGCTTTCTTT. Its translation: CASSSGRANTEAFF.